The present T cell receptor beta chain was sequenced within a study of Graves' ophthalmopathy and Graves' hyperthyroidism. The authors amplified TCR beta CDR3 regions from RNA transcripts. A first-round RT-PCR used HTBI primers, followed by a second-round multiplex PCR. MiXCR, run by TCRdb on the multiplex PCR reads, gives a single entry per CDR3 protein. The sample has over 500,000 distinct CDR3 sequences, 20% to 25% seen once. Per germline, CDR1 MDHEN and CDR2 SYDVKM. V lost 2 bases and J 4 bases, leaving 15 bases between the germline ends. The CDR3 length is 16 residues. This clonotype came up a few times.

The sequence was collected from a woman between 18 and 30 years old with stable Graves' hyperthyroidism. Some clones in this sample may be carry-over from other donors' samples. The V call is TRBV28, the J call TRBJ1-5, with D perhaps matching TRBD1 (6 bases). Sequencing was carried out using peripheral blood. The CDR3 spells CASSLAGAMPNQPQHF. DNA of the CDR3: TGTGCCAGCAGTTTAGCAGGGGCGATGCCAAATCAGCCCCAGCATTTT.